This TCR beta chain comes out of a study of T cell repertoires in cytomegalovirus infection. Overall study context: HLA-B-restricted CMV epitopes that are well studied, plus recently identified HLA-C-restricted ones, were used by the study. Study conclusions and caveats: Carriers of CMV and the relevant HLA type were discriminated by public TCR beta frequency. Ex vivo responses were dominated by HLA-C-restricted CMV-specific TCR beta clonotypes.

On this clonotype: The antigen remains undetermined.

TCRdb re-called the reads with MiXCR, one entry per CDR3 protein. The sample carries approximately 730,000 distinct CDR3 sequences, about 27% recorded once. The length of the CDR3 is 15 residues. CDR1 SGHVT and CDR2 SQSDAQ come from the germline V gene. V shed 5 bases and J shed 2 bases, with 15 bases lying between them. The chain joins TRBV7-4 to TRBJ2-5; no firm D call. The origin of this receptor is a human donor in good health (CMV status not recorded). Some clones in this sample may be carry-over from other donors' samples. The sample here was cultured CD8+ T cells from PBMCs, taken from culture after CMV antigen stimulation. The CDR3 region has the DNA TGTGCCAGCAGCCCGGCTGCTAGGGAACAAGAGACCCAGTACTTC. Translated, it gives CASSPAAREQETQYF.